This T cell receptor (beta chain) comes out of a study of blood T cell repertoires in COVID-19. Original processing methods: Researchers report that nucleated cell counts were estimated from reference gene primer amplification. Using immunoSEQ multiplex PCR, the repertoire was profiled, and TCRdb retains in-frame clones only, with some absent. V, J and clone size were drawn from that table, and D and trimming were deduced from the DNA. The table includes hundreds of thousands of clones, around 81% detected once. Germline V gene data show CDR1 as MGHRA and CDR2 as YSYEKL. Trimming cost V 1 base and J 4 bases; bases outside gene matches: 3. This CDR3 spans 14 amino acids.

The rearrangement links TRBV4-1 to TRBJ1-1; 7 nucleotides agree with TRBD1. The TCR was taken from a woman in her fifties or sixties with active or convalescent COVID-19. Sequencing was performed on peripheral blood. CDR3 loop: CASSQAGGGTEAFF. DNA of the CDR3: TGCGCCAGCAGCCAAGCAGGGGGTGGCACTGAAGCTTTCTTT.